One sample yielded the 29 T cell receptor beta chains listed below, sequenced in a study of human T cells and chemical hapten exposure. Time point meaning: pre-sensitization, week 0. The treatment was: therapeutic diphenylcyclopropenone sensitization with weekly scalp DPC. TCRdb fed the RACE reads into MiXCR, producing one record per CDR3 protein. The sample records about 350,000 distinct CDR3 sequences, 5.5% being singletons. The specimen comprised whole blood, sampled in connection with sensitization to the hapten diphenylcyclopropenone (DPC). The origin of the receptors is a young woman with alopecia areata. Some clones in this sample may be carry-over from other donors' samples.

This clonotype appeared many times. The chain combines TRBV5-1 with TRBJ2-7, with no clear D. CDR1 is SGHRS and CDR2 is YFSETQ in the germline V gene. The CDR3 loop spans 13 amino acids. Trimming cost V 6 bases and J 5 bases, with 15 bases left between them. Here the CDR3 DNA reads TGCGCCAGCAAAGATGTGGGCCTGGACGAGCAGTACTTC. Translating gives CASKDVGLDEQYF.

This clonotype was recorded at least ten times. The genes are TRBV27 and TRBJ1-5; 9 nucleotides line up with TRBD1. The V gene's germline CDR1 is MNHEY and CDR2 SMNVEV (reference sequence). V was clipped by 6 bases and J by 3 bases; unmatched bases: 3. This CDR3 comprises 14 residues. The CDR3 here is CASSRTGANQPQHF. CDR3 in DNA: TGTGCCAGCAGCCGGACAGGGGCCAATCAGCCCCAGCATTTT.

In this sample, this clonotype turned up a few times. The chain has TRBV6-6 and TRBJ1-1; 9 bases align to TRBD1. This CDR3 region has 15 residues. The germline gives CDR1 MNHNY, CDR2 SVGAGI (reference sequence). V shed 6 bases and J 4 bases; nucleotides not matched to a gene: 9. The DNA of the CDR3 is TGTGCCAGCAGCGCATCCCGGGACAGGGTCACTGAAGCTTTCTTT. Translation: CASSASRDRVTEAFF.

This clonotype was detected only a few times. The chain recombines TRBV6-1 with TRBJ1-5; tentatively, D is TRBD1 (5 bases). This CDR3 has 14 amino acids. CDR1 and CDR2 (germline): MNHNS, SASEGT. V shed 6 bases and J shed 6 bases, with 15 bases lying between them. The CDR3 DNA is TGTGCCAGCAGGTTTTCGGGGGAAGGTCAGCCCCAGCATTTT. Translated, it gives CASRFSGEGQPQHF.

This clonotype was detected only a few times. In nucleotides, the CDR3 is TGTGCCAGCAGCCAAGGGGGAGGGATAGGGACTGAAGCTTTCTTT. Its protein is CASSQGGGIGTEAFF. The chain couples TRBV3-1 to TRBJ1-1; D ambiguous. The CDR3 totals 15 residues. V was shortened by 1 base and J by 5 bases, with 14 bases between the two germline ends. Germline V CDR1 and CDR2: LGHDT, YNNKEL (reference sequence).

This rearrangement joins TRBV20-1 to TRBJ2-1, with TRBD1 matching 7 bases. Trimming took 5 bases from V and 2 from J; bases not matched to a gene: 9. The CDR3 loop spans 15 amino acids. Per the germline V gene, CDR1 is DFQATT and CDR2 is SNEGSKA (reference sequence). Here the CDR3 DNA reads TGCAGTGCTGCGACAGGGATGGGTACCTACAATGAGCAGTTCTTC. It encodes CSAATGMGTYNEQFF.

Many counts were recorded for this clonotype. V gene TRBV4-2 combines with J gene TRBJ2-1; TRBD2 agrees at 11 bases. Looked up from germline, CDR1 is LGHNA and CDR2 is YNFKEQ. With 2 bases clipped from V and 4 bases from J, the junction kept 7 bases outside the gene matches. The CDR3 length is 17 residues. CDR3 sequence: CASSQTLLAGEYNEQFF. The CDR3 DNA reads as TGTGCCAGCAGCCAAACCCTACTAGCGGGGGAGTACAATGAGCAGTTCTTC.

This clonotype was recorded many times. V and J are TRBV5-5 and TRBJ1-5; maybe TRBD1 (5 bases). Trimming stripped 4 bases from V and 5 bases from J, with 19 bases between. This CDR3 spans 16 amino acids. CDR1 is SGHKS and CDR2 is YYEKEE in the germline V gene (reference sequence). The DNA for the CDR3 is TGTGCCAGCAGCCAAATACCGGGACGGGGGGATCAGCCCCAGCATTTT. Its translation: CASSQIPGRGDQPQHF.

This clonotype has ten or more counts. V and J are TRBV4-1 and TRBJ2-7; D uncertain. Trimming stripped 0 bases from V and 3 bases from J, with 15 bases between. The length of the CDR3 is 16 residues. CDR1 is MGHRA and CDR2 is YSYEKL in the germline V gene. CDR3 sequence reads: CASSQDPTRVLYEQYF. The CDR3 DNA sequence: TGCGCCAGCAGCCAAGACCCCACAAGGGTCCTCTACGAGCAGTACTTC.

In this sample, this clonotype turned up many times. The gene calls are TRBV6-1 and TRBJ2-3, with D tentatively TRBD1 (6 bases). The CDR3 totals 14 residues. CDR1 and CDR2 from the germline V gene are MNHNS and SASEGT. The V gene lost 5 bases and the J gene lost 0 bases, with 9 bases spanning the gap. The CDR3 nucleotides read TGTGCCAGCAGTAAGGGGGTCAGCACAGATACGCAGTATTTT. Amino acids: CASSKGVSTDTQYF.

At least ten counts were recorded for this clonotype. The rearrangement links TRBV6-2 or TRBV6-3 to TRBJ1-1; possible D gene TRBD1, 5 bases. The V end lost 6 bases, the J end lost 0 bases, and 8 bases lay between the germline ends. The CDR3 runs 13 residues. The germline gives CDR1 MNHEY, CDR2 SVGEGT. For the CDR3, the DNA is TGTGCCAGCAGAGGACATATGAACACTGAAGCTTTCTTT. Its protein product is CASRGHMNTEAFF.

This clonotype was counted a few times. This chain links TRBV7-9 with TRBJ1-2; D remains ambiguous. V shed 2 bases and J shed 7 bases, with 8 bases lying between them. CDR3 length: 12 residues. Germline-derived CDR1 and CDR2 are SEHNR and FQNEAQ (reference sequence). CDR3 sequence (DNA): TGTGCCAGCAGCTTACCGCAGTCTGGCTACACCTTC. It codes for CASSLPQSGYTF.

This clonotype was detected ten times or more. The chain employs TRBV20-1 and TRBJ2-5, with D tentatively TRBD1 or TRBD2 (5 bases each). Germline V gene lookup returns CDR1 DFQATT and CDR2 SNEGSKA (reference sequence). The CDR3 loop spans 13 amino acids. Trimming removed 6 bases from V and 7 bases from J, with 18 bases in between. In DNA, the CDR3 is TGCAGTGCCCAGGGTCGAGCGGTGGTGACCCAGTACTTC. It encodes CSAQGRAVVTQYF.

This clonotype was seen repeatedly, ten times or more. The chain joins TRBV5-6 to TRBJ1-2; D gene ambiguous. Germline assignment: CDR1 SGHDT and CDR2 YYEEEE. Trimming left V 0 bases short and J 4 bases short, with 10 bases between. The CDR3 is 14 residues long. In nucleotides, the CDR3 is TGTGCCAGCAGCTTGGCAGGACTTCTCTATGGCTACACCTTC. This gives the protein CASSLAGLLYGYTF.

This clonotype occurred a few times. The chain employs TRBV24-1 and TRBJ2-3, with D perhaps TRBD1 or TRBD2 (5 bases each). The CDR3 spans 17 residues. With 3 bases removed from V and 7 bases from J, the gap between germline ends came to 22 bases. CDR1 is KGHDR, CDR2 SFDVKD, per germline. Written as DNA, the CDR3 is TGTGCCACCAGTGATGGGACCTCAGGACCAGGGTATCATACGCAGTATTTT. Protein: CATSDGTSGPGYHTQYF.

This clonotype was seen more than once but under ten times. This chain connects TRBV15 to TRBJ1-1, with D perhaps matching TRBD1 (5 bases). This CDR3 region has 12 residues. V gave up 6 bases and J gave up 5 bases, with 10 bases separating them. The germline V gene has CDR1 LNHNV and CDR2 YYDKDF (reference sequence). The CDR3 spells CATRTWGTEAFF. Here the CDR3 DNA reads TGTGCCACCAGGACTTGGGGGACTGAAGCTTTCTTT.

This clonotype was counted only a few times. The rearrangement joins TRBV12-3 or TRBV12-4 to TRBJ1-2; the D gene is possibly TRBD1 (5 bases). The CDR3 is made up of 13 amino acids. V shed 1 base and J shed 8 bases, with 11 bases lying between them. The CDR3 here is CASSLERGGGYTF. CDR3 nucleotides: TGTGCCAGCAGTTTAGAAAGGGGAGGCGGCTACACCTTC.

V usage is TRBV7-2 and J usage is TRBJ1-2; D is undetermined. This CDR3 contains 14 residues. V dropped 3 bases and J dropped 3 bases, with 11 bases sitting between them. Germline loops: CDR1 SGHTA, CDR2 FQGNSA. The CDR3 DNA is TGTGCCAGCAGCTTTATCCAGGCAGACTATGGCTACACCTTC. Translated: CASSFIQADYGYTF. Variable domain in full (rest from reference TRBV7-2 and TRBJ1-2): GAGVSQSPSNKVTEKGKDVELRCDPISGHTALYWYRQSLGQGLEFLIYFQGNSAPDKSGLPSDRFSAERTGGSVSTLTIQRTQQEDSAVYLCASSFIQADYGYTFGSGTRLTVV.

The chain uses TRBV24-1 and TRBJ2-3, with D possibly being TRBD2 (5 bases). From germline, CDR1 is KGHDR and CDR2 SFDVKD. Deletions cut 2 bases from V and 1 base from J, with 12 bases between. This CDR3 contains 16 residues. This CDR3 reads CATSDSQPGGTDTQYF. CDR3 nucleotide sequence: TGTGCCACCAGTGATTCTCAGCCCGGGGGCACAGATACGCAGTATTTT.

V is TRBV7-9 and J is TRBJ1-1; 9 bases agree with TRBD1. This CDR3 comprises 21 residues. Per the germline V gene, CDR1 is SEHNR and CDR2 is FQNEAQ (reference sequence). The J segment lost 5 bases and the V segment lost 7 bases, leaving 29 bases of the junction unmatched. CDR3 sequence reads: CASTRASGGTGPFKVWTEAFF. Written as DNA, the CDR3 is TGTGCCAGCACTCGAGCGAGTGGTGGGACAGGGCCCTTTAAGGTGTGGACTGAAGCTTTCTTT.

This clonotype was counted many times. This chain joins TRBV29-1 and TRBJ2-3, with 7 bases aligning to TRBD1. The CDR3 has 12 residues. Germline trimming cut 7 bases from V and 3 bases from J; bases unmatched to any gene: 4. Germline assignment: CDR1 SQVTM and CDR2 ANQGSEA. The CDR3 spells CSGEGATDTQYF. The CDR3, as DNA: TGCAGCGGTGAGGGGGCGACAGATACGCAGTATTTT.

This clonotype was observed at least ten times. V gene TRBV6-5 combines with J gene TRBJ2-7, with TRBD1 matching 8 bases. Germline V CDR1 and CDR2: MNHEY, SVGAGI. Trimming took 2 bases from V and 1 from J; bases not matched to a gene: 4. CDR3 length equals 15 residues. The CDR3 region has the DNA TGTGCCAGCAGTTACAGTGGACAGGGTTCCTACGAGCAGTACTTC. This translates into CASSYSGQGSYEQYF.

In its sample, this clonotype was seen a few times. The gene calls are TRBV10-2 and TRBJ2-3; possibly TRBD1 or TRBD2 for D (6 bases each). Trimming removed 0 bases at V and 1 base at J, with 11 bases between. The CDR3 runs 16 residues. Germline V gives CDR1 WSHSY, CDR2 SAAADI. The CDR3 here is CASSESRRGGTDTQYF. CDR3 sequence (DNA): TGCGCCAGCAGTGAGTCTAGGAGGGGGGGCACAGATACGCAGTATTTT.

This chain uses TRBV5-1 with TRBJ2-3; D is unresolved. Trimming took 6 bases from V and 4 from J, leaving 12 bases between them. In germline, CDR1 is SGHRS, CDR2 YFSETQ. The CDR3 is 13 residues long. CDR3 sequence reads: CASKPLAPDTQYF. The CDR3 DNA reads as TGCGCCAGCAAACCACTGGCCCCAGATACGCAGTATTTT.

This clonotype was counted between two and nine times. J is TRBJ1-2 and V is TRBV4-2, with 9 bases aligning to TRBD1. Trimming took 2 bases from V and 7 from J; bases not matched to a gene: 11. The CDR3 is made up of 16 amino acids. Per the germline V gene, CDR1 is LGHNA and CDR2 is YNFKEQ. This CDR3 is CASSQHGTGRFGGYTF. In DNA form, the CDR3 reads TGTGCCAGCAGCCAACACGGGACAGGGAGGTTCGGTGGCTACACCTTC.

This chain connects TRBV20-1 to TRBJ1-1; perhaps TRBD1 as D (5 bases). CDR3 length: 15 amino acids. V lost 3 bases to trimming and J lost 6 bases, with 20 bases between them. Germline V CDR1 and CDR2: DFQATT, SNEGSKA (reference sequence). The CDR3 DNA follows: TGCAGTGCTAGCCCGCTGGAAGTGGACATCCCTGAAGCTTTCTTT. This sequence encodes CSASPLEVDIPEAFF.

This clonotype has only a few counts. The chain recombines TRBV4-2 with TRBJ2-3; no definite D call. The CDR3 consists of 16 residues. Trimming took 1 base from V and 4 from J, leaving 15 bases between them. Germline CDR1 reads LGHNA; CDR2 reads YNFKEQ. CDR3 loop: CASSQVQEAGADTQYF. The CDR3 bases are TGTGCCAGCAGCCAAGTTCAAGAGGCTGGCGCAGATACGCAGTATTTT.

This clonotype has a count of ten or more. The chain has TRBV5-1 and TRBJ1-1, with D uncertain. CDR1 is SGHRS and CDR2 is YFSETQ in the germline V gene. This CDR3 has 13 amino acids. Trimming stripped 4 bases from V and 4 bases from J, with 11 bases between. The CDR3 DNA sequence: TGCGCCAGCAGCCCGGCCATGGTCACTGAAGCTTTCTTT. This translates into CASSPAMVTEAFF.

This clonotype was counted at least ten times. The chain uses TRBV5-1 and TRBJ2-2; TRBD2 matches 8 bases. The V gene end was trimmed by 3 bases and the J gene end by 3 bases; junction bases not matched to a gene: 7. Germline V gene data show CDR1 as SGHRS and CDR2 as YFSETQ. The CDR3 totals 16 residues. CDR3 DNA sequence: TGCGCCAGCAGCTGGACTAGCAGTAGGGACACCGGGGAGCTGTTTTTT. This sequence encodes CASSWTSSRDTGELFF.